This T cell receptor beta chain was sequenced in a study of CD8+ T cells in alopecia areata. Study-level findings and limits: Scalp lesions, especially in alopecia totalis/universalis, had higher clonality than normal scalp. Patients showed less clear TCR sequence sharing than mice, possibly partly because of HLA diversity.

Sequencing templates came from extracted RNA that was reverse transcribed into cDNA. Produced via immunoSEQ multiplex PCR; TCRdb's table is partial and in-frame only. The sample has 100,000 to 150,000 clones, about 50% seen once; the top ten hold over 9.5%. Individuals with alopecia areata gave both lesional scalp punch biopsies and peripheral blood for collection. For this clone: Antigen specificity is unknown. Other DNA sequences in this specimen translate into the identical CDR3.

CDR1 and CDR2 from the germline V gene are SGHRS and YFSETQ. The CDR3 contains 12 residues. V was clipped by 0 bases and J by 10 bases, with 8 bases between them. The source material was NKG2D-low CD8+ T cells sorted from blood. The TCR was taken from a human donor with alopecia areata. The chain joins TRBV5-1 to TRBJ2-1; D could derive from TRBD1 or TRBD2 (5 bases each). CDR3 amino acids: CASSLAGTEQFF. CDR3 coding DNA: TGCGCCAGCAGCTTGGCCGGGACGGAGCAGTTCTTC.